Detailed here is one T cell receptor beta chain. The target antigen is unknown. Per the germline V gene, CDR1 is LNHNV and CDR2 is YYDKDF (reference sequence). V trimming: 1 base; J trimming: 11 bases; junction bases outside the gene matches: 8. CDR3 length equals 14 residues. The sort gate was single viable CD3+CD4+CD8-CD45RO+ cells for memory CD4+ T cells. Sequencing was performed with immunoSEQ multiplex PCR; in TCRdb, only in-frame clones are kept and a portion is missing. Of over 40,000 clones in the sample, just under 80% were seen once. The sample belongs to a study of memory CD4+ T cells and cytomegalovirus serostatus. Turning to the study itself: Donors were healthy Belgian adults, 9 or 10 CMV seropositive and some 24 seronegative. The study, taken as a whole, reports: Of 164 reported CMV TCRbeta sequences, just over 65 were found in memory CD4+ repertoires.

The chain joins TRBV15 to TRBJ1-1; 9 bases fit TRBD1. Material: memory CD4+ T cells from blood. The source is an adult in good health and CMV-seronegative. The CDR3 DNA reads TGTGCCACCAGCAGAGGAGGGACAGGGTTCCGGGCTTTCTTT. As protein: CATSRGGTGFRAFF. Full variable domain (missing parts from reference TRBV15 and TRBJ1-1): DAMVIQNPRYQVTQFGKPVTLSCSQTLNHNVMYWYQQKSSQAPKLLFHYYDKDFNNEADTPDNFQSRRPNTSFCFLDIRSPGLGDTAMYLCATSRGGTGFRAFFGQGTRLTVV.